This entry lists 27 T cell receptor beta chains sequenced from one sample in a study of blood T cell repertoires in COVID-19. The table came from immunoSEQ multiplex PCR; TCRdb's copy has only in-frame clones and leaves some out. The sample records 250,000 to 300,000 clones, 80% to 90% being singletons. Source material: peripheral blood. These receptor sequences come from a man older than 75 with acute or convalescent COVID-19.

CDR3 residues: CASSVTSGRMGEQYF. CDR3 DNA: TGTGCCAGCAGCGTTACTAGCGGGAGAATGGGCGAGCAGTACTTC. The gene calls are TRBV11-1 and TRBJ2-7; TRBD2 matches at 11 bases. This CDR3 has 15 residues. The V gene end was trimmed by 5 bases and the J gene end by 6 bases; junction bases not matched to a gene: 9. Germline CDR1 reads SGHAT; CDR2 reads FQDESV (reference sequence).

This clone has a handful of counts. J is TRBJ2-2 and V is TRBV7-3, with D possibly TRBD1 on 5 matching bases. CDR3 length: 14 amino acids. Trimming shortened V by 0 bases and J by 11 bases, and 13 bases separated the two germline ends. The germline V gene encodes CDR1 SGHTA and CDR2 FQGTGA. CDR3 sequence: CASSLTVGQAELFF. CDR3 sequence (DNA): TGTGCCAGCAGCTTAACAGTGGGGCAGGCTGAGCTGTTTTTT.

The rearrangement links TRBV7-9 to TRBJ2-6, with D possibly TRBD2 on 6 matching bases. Per the germline V gene, CDR1 is SEHNR and CDR2 is FQNEAQ (reference sequence). The CDR3 runs 15 residues. V was pared by 4 bases and J by 0 bases, with 7 bases between. Written as DNA, the CDR3 is TGTGCCAGCAGCTCCGGGGGCTCTGGGGCCAACGTCCTGACTTTC. Its translation is CASSSGGSGANVLTF.

J is TRBJ2-5 and V is TRBV24-1; D might be TRBD2 (5 bases). Trimming removed 4 bases at V and 5 bases at J, with 16 bases between. Germline CDR1 reads KGHDR; CDR2 reads SFDVKD. CDR3 size: 15 residues. As DNA, the CDR3 is TGTGCCACCAGTGACCCGGACGGCCCGGGGGAGACCCAGTACTTC. Its translation is CATSDPDGPGETQYF.

The rearrangement joins TRBV5-1 to TRBJ2-1; 8 bases are a match to TRBD1. CDR1 and CDR2 (germline): SGHRS, YFSETQ. The CDR3 covers 18 residues. After removal of 6 bases from V and 4 bases from J, the junction contained 18 bases not matched to a gene. Here the CDR3 reads CASTHFGPGTGDYNEQFF. The CDR3 DNA reads as TGCGCCAGCACCCATTTCGGTCCCGGGACAGGAGATTACAATGAGCAGTTCTTC.

The chain is built from TRBV29-1 and TRBJ2-5; the match to TRBD2 covers 7 bases. After removal of 4 bases from V and 1 base from J, the junction contained 3 bases not matched to a gene. The CDR3 runs to 13 residues. Germline assignment: CDR1 SQVTM and CDR2 ANQGSEA. CDR3 in DNA: TGCAGCGTTGTCGGGGGGTTCCAAGAGACCCAGTACTTC. Its translation is CSVVGGFQETQYF.

The chain uses TRBV5-1 and TRBJ2-7, with 7 bases lining up with TRBD2. The trim removed 3 bases at V and 4 bases at J, leaving 4 bases unmatched. CDR3 size: 13 residues. Germline CDR1 SGHRS, CDR2 YFSETQ. As DNA, the CDR3 is TGCGCCAGCAGCTGGGAGGGGAGGTACGAGCAGTACTTC. The encoded protein is CASSWEGRYEQYF.

This clone was observed a handful of times. This chain joins TRBV5-1 and TRBJ2-7; 11 bases fit TRBD1. CDR3 length equals 15 residues. Germline lookup yields CDR1 SGHRS and CDR2 YFSETQ. The V segment lost 4 bases and the J segment 3 bases; nucleotides outside the gene matches: 6. The CDR3, as DNA: TGCGCCAGCAGCCTTGGGACAGGGGGATACTACGAGCAGTACTTC. Amino acid sequence: CASSLGTGGYYEQYF.

This chain uses TRBV15 with TRBJ1-3; 8 bases map to TRBD1. The CDR3 runs to 14 residues. Germline V gene sequence: CDR1 LNHNV, CDR2 YYDKDF (reference sequence). The trim removed 4 bases at V and 3 bases at J, leaving 2 bases unmatched. CDR3 DNA: TGTGCCACCAGCACCGACAGGGGTGGAAACACCATATATTTT. Translation: CATSTDRGGNTIYF.

This chain links TRBV24-1 with TRBJ2-7; 12 nucleotides match TRBD1. The J segment lost 6 bases and the V segment lost 3 bases, leaving 5 bases of the junction unmatched. The CDR3 is 15 amino acids. From germline, CDR1 is KGHDR and CDR2 SFDVKD. The CDR3 DNA reads TGTGCCACCAGTGATCCCGGGACAGGGGGCGGCGAGCAGTACTTC. Amino acid sequence: CATSDPGTGGGEQYF.

The chain employs TRBV3-1 (or the pseudogene TRBV3-2) and TRBJ2-7; D perhaps matches TRBD2 (7 bases). Between the trimmed V and J ends, which lost 0 bases and 7 bases, there was a span of 22 bases. CDR1 and CDR2 from the germline V gene are LGHDT and YNNKEL (reference sequence). This CDR3 is 17 amino acids long. The CDR3 region has the DNA TGTGCCAGCAGCCAAGATAACTGGGGGGGGCGTACGGGTGAGCAGTACTTC. Residues: CASSQDNWGGRTGEQYF.

A single count supports this clone. The V gene is TRBV5-1, the J gene TRBJ1-2; D not certain. The CDR3 sequence is 14 residues long. Germline V gives CDR1 SGHRS, CDR2 YFSETQ. Trimming stripped 0 bases from V and 1 base from J, with 7 bases between. The CDR3, as DNA: TGCGCCAGCAGCTTGGAGTCAGTTAACTATGGCTACACCTTC. Protein: CASSLESVNYGYTF.

The chain couples TRBV6-6 to TRBJ2-3, with D perhaps TRBD1 (6 bases). CDR1 and CDR2 (germline): MNHNY, SVGAGI (reference sequence). The CDR3 is 13 residues long. Trimming shortened V by 9 bases and J by 4 bases, and 14 bases separated the two germline ends. Here the CDR3 reads CASGTTEADTQYF. The CDR3 nucleotides are TGTGCCAGTGGGACAACGGAGGCAGATACGCAGTATTTT.

This clone showed up just once. The V gene is TRBV28, the J gene TRBJ2-3; 7 bases map to TRBD2. The germline V gene encodes CDR1 MDHEN and CDR2 SYDVKM. CDR3 length equals 15 residues. Trimming at V came to 5 bases and at J to 1 base, leaving 6 bases not matched to a gene. The CDR3 is CASSIPGGGTDTQYF. The CDR3 region has the DNA TGTGCCAGCAGTATCCCGGGGGGTGGCACAGATACGCAGTATTTT.

In nucleotides, the CDR3 is TGTGCCAGCAGTATAAGCATGAACACTGAAGCTTTCTTT. Its translation: CASSISMNTEAFF. The chain employs TRBV2 and TRBJ1-1; D not certain. CDR1 is SNHLY and CDR2 is FYNNEI in the germline V gene. CDR3 size: 13 residues. V dropped 5 bases and J dropped 0 bases, with 7 bases sitting between them. The complete variable domain, with remaining parts taken from reference TRBV2 and TRBJ1-1, reads EPEVTQTPSHQVTQMGQEVILRCVPISNHLYFYWYRQILGQKVEFLVSFYNNEISEKSEIFDDQFSVERPDGSNFTLKIRSTKLEDSAMYFCASSISMNTEAFFGQGTRLTVV.

The rearrangement uses TRBV27 and TRBJ1-2, with D possibly matching TRBD1 (6 bases). Trimming removed 6 bases at V and 2 bases at J, with 16 bases between. The V gene's germline CDR1 is MNHEY and CDR2 SMNVEV (reference sequence). This CDR3 contains 15 residues. The chain's CDR3 is CASSESQQGNYGYTF. The CDR3 DNA is TGTGCCAGCAGCGAATCACAACAGGGAAACTATGGCTACACCTTC.

V is TRBV5-1 and J is TRBJ1-2; a possible D gene is TRBD1 (6 bases). Trimming shortened V by 0 bases and J by 4 bases, and 10 bases separated the two germline ends. CDR3 size: 14 residues. Germline values: CDR1 SGHRS, CDR2 YFSETQ. CDR3 protein: CASSLETGTYGYTF. The CDR3, as DNA: TGCGCCAGCAGCTTGGAGACAGGAACCTATGGCTACACCTTC. The variable domain in full, completed from reference TRBV5-1 and TRBJ1-2, reads KAGVTQTPRYLIKTRGQQVTLSCSPISGHRSVSWYQQTPGQGLQFLFEYFSETQRNKGNFPGRFSGRQFSNSRSEMNVSTLELGDSALYLCASSLETGTYGYTFGSGTRLTVV.

The V gene is TRBV5-4, the J gene TRBJ1-3; TRBD1 is a possible D gene (5 bases). The CDR3 has 16 amino acids. Looked up from germline, CDR1 is SGHNT and CDR2 is YYREEE (reference sequence). Deletions cut 4 bases from V and 8 bases from J, with 22 bases between. The CDR3 sequence is CASSAKTGTPTDTIYF. DNA for the CDR3: TGTGCCAGCAGCGCGAAAACCGGGACTCCGACCGACACCATATATTTT. The full variable domain, in which reference TRBV5-4 and TRBJ1-3 provide the parts outside the CDR3, is ETGVTQSPTHLIKTRGQQVTLRCSSQSGHNTVSWYQQALGQGPQFIFQYYREEENGRGNFPPRFSGLQFPNYSSELNVNALELDDSALYLCASSAKTGTPTDTIYFGEGSWLTVV.

The chain recombines TRBV6-5 with TRBJ1-2, with D perhaps matching TRBD1 (5 bases). This CDR3 contains 13 residues. V lost 5 bases and J 4 bases, leaving 11 bases between the germline ends. Germline CDR1 and CDR2: MNHEY and SVGAGI. Here the CDR3 DNA reads TGTGCCAGCAGTCCGACAGAGTCCTATGGCTACACCTTC. It translates to CASSPTESYGYTF.

The CDR3 spells CASSRSRNRNPIQETQYF. CDR3 sequence (DNA): TGTGCCAGCAGCCGATCGAGAAACAGAAATCCTATCCAAGAGACCCAGTACTTC. V gene TRBV6-6 combines with J gene TRBJ2-5, with D unresolved. From germline, CDR1 is MNHNY and CDR2 SVGAGI (reference sequence). The CDR3 consists of 18 residues. The ends were cut back, 6 bases at V and 1 base at J, with 24 bases in the middle.

V and J are TRBV5-1 and TRBJ1-2; D gene uncertain. The CDR3 is 13 residues long. CDR1 is SGHRS, CDR2 YFSETQ, per germline. Trimming took 1 base from V and 3 from J, leaving 7 bases between them. The CDR3 nucleotides read TGCGCCAGCAGCTTGAGCAGGTACTATGGCTACACCTTC. This sequence encodes CASSLSRYYGYTF.

The genes are TRBV28 and TRBJ2-7, with D possibly TRBD1 on 6 matching bases. Germline V gene data show CDR1 as MDHEN and CDR2 as SYDVKM. Deletions cut 11 bases from V and 3 bases from J, with 20 bases between. This CDR3 is built from 14 residues. The CDR3 is CAVRGSMLNYEQYF. DNA for the CDR3: TGTGCCGTAAGGGGGAGCATGCTGAACTACGAGCAGTACTTC.

This clone was seen more than once but under ten times. The V call is TRBV19, the J call TRBJ2-1, with TRBD2 identical over 7 bases. This CDR3 spans 21 amino acids. Germline values: CDR1 LNHDA, CDR2 SQIVND (reference sequence). V shed 5 bases and J 0 bases; nucleotides not matched to a gene: 22. CDR3 residues: CASSLTPPSLGGASSYNEQFF. Here the CDR3 DNA reads TGTGCCAGTAGTCTAACCCCTCCTTCCCTGGGAGGGGCGAGCTCCTACAATGAGCAGTTCTTC.

The rearrangement uses TRBV7-8 and TRBJ2-7; 8 nucleotides agree with TRBD2. CDR1 and CDR2 from the germline V gene are SGHVS and FQNEAQ. This CDR3 spans 12 amino acids. V was pared by 5 bases and J by 11 bases, with 8 bases of the junction left unmatched. DNA of the CDR3: TGTGCCAGCAGCGGCTCCGGGACTAGGAAGTACTTC. Its translation: CASSGSGTRKYF.

CDR3 loop: CASSPSRFMNTEAFF. The CDR3 region has the DNA TGTGCCAGTAGTCCTAGTAGGTTTATGAACACTGAAGCTTTCTTT. The rearrangement joins TRBV19 to TRBJ1-1; D remains ambiguous. Germline V gene sequence: CDR1 LNHDA, CDR2 SQIVND (reference sequence). The CDR3 sequence is 15 residues long. V gave up 5 bases and J gave up 0 bases, with 13 bases separating them.

This clone was recorded only once. V gene TRBV10-2 combines with J gene TRBJ2-1, with D unresolved. The V and J ends lost 6 bases and 7 bases respectively, with 13 bases between them. Germline V lookup: CDR1 WSHSY, CDR2 SAAADI. The CDR3 is 13 amino acids. DNA for the CDR3: TGCGCCAGCAGGGCGGCTGGTGGAAATGAGCAGTTCTTC. Amino acid sequence: CASRAAGGNEQFF.

Only a few counts were recorded for this clone. The V call is TRBV7-6, the J call TRBJ1-1, with 7 nucleotides matching TRBD1. After removal of 0 bases from V and 4 bases from J, the junction contained 8 bases not matched to a gene. Germline V gene sequence: CDR1 SGHVS, CDR2 FNYEAQ. CDR3 length: 16 residues. The CDR3 sequence: CASSLAQGGWSTEAFF. The CDR3 DNA follows: TGTGCCAGCAGCTTAGCGCAGGGGGGCTGGAGCACTGAAGCTTTCTTT. The whole variable domain, filled in from reference TRBV7-6 and TRBJ1-1, reads GAGVSQSPRYKVTKRGQDVALRCDPISGHVSLYWYRQALGQGPEFLTYFNYEAQQDKSGLPNDRFSAERPEGSISTLTIQRTEQRDSAMYRCASSLAQGGWSTEAFFGQGTRLTVV.